A single sample gave rise to the 12 T cell receptor beta chains below, sequenced in a study of blood T cell repertoires in COVID-19. The assay was immunoSEQ multiplex PCR, and TCRdb's table has in-frame clones only and misses some. This table holds some 280,000 clones, 89% found once. Sample: peripheral blood. The receptors were sampled from a woman in her sixties with acute or convalescent COVID-19.

V usage is TRBV18 and J usage is TRBJ1-1; D is unresolved. The CDR3 runs to 13 residues. Trimming stripped 4 bases from V and 8 bases from J, with 14 bases between. Looked up from germline, CDR1 is KGHSH and CDR2 is LQKENI. This chain's CDR3 is CASSQKRASEAFF. The CDR3 coding sequence is TGTGCCAGCTCACAAAAGCGCGCATCCGAAGCTTTCTTT.

The chain couples TRBV7-2 to TRBJ1-1, with a possible D match to TRBD1 (5 bases). This CDR3 spans 15 amino acids. The germline gives CDR1 SGHTA, CDR2 FQGNSA. With 2 bases removed from V and 1 base from J, the gap between germline ends came to 11 bases. CDR3 region: CASSLQGITNTEAFF. The CDR3 DNA reads as TGTGCCAGCAGCTTACAGGGAATCACGAACACTGAAGCTTTCTTT. The whole variable domain, filled in from reference TRBV7-2 and TRBJ1-1, reads GAGVSQSPSNKVTEKGKDVELRCDPISGHTALYWYRQSLGQGLEFLIYFQGNSAPDKSGLPSDRFSAERTGGSVSTLTIQRTQQEDSAVYLCASSLQGITNTEAFFGQGTRLTVV.

The rearrangement joins TRBV7-3 to TRBJ2-2; TRBD2 matches 14 bases. There are 18 residues in the CDR3. CDR1 is SGHTA, CDR2 FQGTGA, per germline. V lost 5 bases to trimming and J lost 0 bases; unmatched junction nucleotides: 5. The CDR3 region has the DNA TGTGCCAGCAGCCTCCGGACTAGCGGGGGGTCGAACACCGGGGAGCTGTTTTTT. It encodes CASSLRTSGGSNTGELFF.

This clone was seen a handful of times. This chain links TRBV6-4 with TRBJ1-2, with D possibly matching TRBD1 (5 bases). Trimming removed 2 bases at V and 2 bases at J, with 6 bases between. The germline V gene encodes CDR1 MRHNA and CDR2 SNTAGT. The CDR3 extends over 13 amino acids. The chain's CDR3 is CASSDDSNYGYTF. The CDR3 nucleotides are TGTGCCAGCAGTGACGACAGCAACTATGGCTACACCTTC.

The chain couples TRBV27 to TRBJ2-5; 8 bases line up with TRBD2. This CDR3 spans 14 amino acids. J lost 4 bases, V lost 5 bases, and 6 bases had no gene match. Germline CDR1 reads MNHEY; CDR2 reads SMNVEV (reference sequence). The CDR3 DNA sequence: TGTGCCAGCAGTAGCGGGGGCCCCTTAGAGACCCAGTACTTC. This encodes CASSSGGPLETQYF.

This chain links TRBV18 with TRBJ2-5; D might be TRBD1 (5 bases). CDR3 length: 14 residues. With 6 bases removed from V and 0 bases from J, the gap between germline ends came to 11 bases. Germline V gene sequence: CDR1 KGHSH, CDR2 LQKENI. CDR3 in amino acids: CASSLRQYQETQYF. Written as DNA, the CDR3 is TGTGCCAGCTCTCTCAGACAGTACCAAGAGACCCAGTACTTC.

As concerns this clone: This same CDR3 is encoded by further DNA sequences in the sample. The gene calls are TRBV5-1 and TRBJ1-1; perhaps TRBD1 as D (6 bases). This CDR3 contains 14 residues. The germline gives CDR1 SGHRS, CDR2 YFSETQ. The V and J ends lost 0 bases and 2 bases respectively, with 8 bases between them. The CDR3 spells CASSLDRANTEAFF. CDR3 nucleotides: TGCGCCAGCAGCTTGGACAGGGCCAACACTGAAGCTTTCTTT.

The V and J genes are TRBV5-1 and TRBJ2-7, with TRBD1 as a possible D gene (6 bases). Trimming shortened V by 2 bases and J by 3 bases, and 12 bases separated the two germline ends. From germline, CDR1 is SGHRS and CDR2 YFSETQ. The CDR3 length is 14 residues. The DNA for the CDR3 is TGCGCCAGCAGCTTAACAGGGATGAACTACGAGCAGTACTTC. Translated: CASSLTGMNYEQYF.

This chain joins TRBV15 and TRBJ1-2, with a possible D match to TRBD1 (5 bases). With 5 bases removed from V and 1 base from J, the gap between germline ends came to 11 bases. The CDR3 is 14 amino acids. Germline assignment: CDR1 LNHNV and CDR2 YYDKDF (reference sequence). The CDR3 nucleotides are TGTGCCACCAGCGCCCAGACAGATAACTATGGCTACACCTTC. This codes for CATSAQTDNYGYTF.

This chain joins TRBV6-5 and TRBJ2-4, with TRBD2 identical over 9 bases. The CDR3 covers 15 residues. Germline trimming cut 5 bases from V and 2 bases from J; bases unmatched to any gene: 4. Germline V gene data show CDR1 as MNHEY and CDR2 as SVGAGI. CDR3 sequence (DNA): TGTGCCAGCAGTCGCGGGGGGGCCTCCAAAAACATTCAGTACTTC. Translated: CASSRGGASKNIQYF.

The rearrangement uses TRBV6-1 and TRBJ1-3, with TRBD1 identical over 9 bases. The germline V gene has CDR1 MNHNS and CDR2 SASEGT. Trimming took 2 bases from V and 1 from J; bases not matched to a gene: 6. This CDR3 spans 17 amino acids. CDR3 region: CASSERGGTGSGNTIYF. The CDR3 DNA reads TGTGCCAGCAGTGAACGGGGAGGGACAGGGTCTGGAAACACCATATATTTT.

The table lists this clone with a count of one. This sequence joins TRBV6-1 and TRBJ2-3; 9 positions agree with TRBD2. The CDR3 contains 16 residues. J lost 4 bases, V lost 1 base, and 6 bases had no gene match. CDR1 is MNHNS, CDR2 SASEGT, per germline. The CDR3 sequence is CASSEGRAGGADTQYF. DNA of the CDR3: TGTGCCAGCAGTGAAGGGCGAGCGGGGGGTGCAGATACGCAGTATTTT.